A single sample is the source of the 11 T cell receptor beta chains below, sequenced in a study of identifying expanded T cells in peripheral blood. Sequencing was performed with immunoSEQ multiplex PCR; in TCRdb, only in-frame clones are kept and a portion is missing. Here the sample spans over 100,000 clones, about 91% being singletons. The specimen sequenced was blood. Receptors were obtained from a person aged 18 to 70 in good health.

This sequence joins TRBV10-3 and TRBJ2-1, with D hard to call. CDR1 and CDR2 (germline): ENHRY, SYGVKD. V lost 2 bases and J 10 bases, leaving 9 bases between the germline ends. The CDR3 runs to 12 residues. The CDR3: CAISEPGLEQFF. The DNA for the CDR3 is TGTGCCATCAGTGAGCCTGGGCTCGAGCAGTTCTTC.

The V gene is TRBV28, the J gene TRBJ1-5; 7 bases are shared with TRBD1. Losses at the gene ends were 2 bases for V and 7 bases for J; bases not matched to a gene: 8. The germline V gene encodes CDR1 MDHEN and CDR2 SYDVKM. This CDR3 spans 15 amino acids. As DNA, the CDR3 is TGTGCCAGCAGTTTAGACGACAGGGTCGGGCAGCCCCAGCATTTT. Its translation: CASSLDDRVGQPQHF.

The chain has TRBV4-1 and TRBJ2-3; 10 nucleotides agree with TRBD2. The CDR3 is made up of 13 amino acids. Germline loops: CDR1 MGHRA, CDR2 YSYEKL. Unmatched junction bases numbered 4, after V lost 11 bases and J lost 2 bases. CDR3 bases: TGCGCCTCCGGGACTAGCGTCACAGATACGCAGTATTTT. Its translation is CASGTSVTDTQYF.

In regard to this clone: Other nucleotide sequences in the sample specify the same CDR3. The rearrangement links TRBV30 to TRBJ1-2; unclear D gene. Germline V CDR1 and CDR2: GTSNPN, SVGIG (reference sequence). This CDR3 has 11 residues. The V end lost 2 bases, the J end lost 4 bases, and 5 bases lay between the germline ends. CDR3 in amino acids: CAWSPAYGYTF. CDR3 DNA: TGTGCCTGGAGTCCCGCCTATGGCTACACCTTC.

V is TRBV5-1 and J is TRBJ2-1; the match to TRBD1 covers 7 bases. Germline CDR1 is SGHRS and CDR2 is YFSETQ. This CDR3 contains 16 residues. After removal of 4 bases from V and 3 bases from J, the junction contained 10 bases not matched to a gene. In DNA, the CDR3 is TGCGCCAGCAGCACCCTGACAGGGAAGGACTACAATGAGCAGTTCTTC. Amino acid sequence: CASSTLTGKDYNEQFF.

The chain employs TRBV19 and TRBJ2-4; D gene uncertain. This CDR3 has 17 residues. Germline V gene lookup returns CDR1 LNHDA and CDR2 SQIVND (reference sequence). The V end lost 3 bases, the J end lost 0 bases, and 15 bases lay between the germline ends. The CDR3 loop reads CASSIGRTGVAKNIQYF. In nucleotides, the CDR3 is TGTGCCAGTAGTATCGGCCGGACGGGTGTAGCCAAAAACATTCAGTACTTC.

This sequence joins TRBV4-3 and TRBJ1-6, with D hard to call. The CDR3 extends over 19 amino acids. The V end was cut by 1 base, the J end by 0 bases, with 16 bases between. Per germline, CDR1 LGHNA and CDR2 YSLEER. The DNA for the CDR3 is TGCGCCAGCAGCCAAGCCCCACGGATTCTTAGCTCCTATAATTCACCCCTCCACTTT. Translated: CASSQAPRILSSYNSPLHF.

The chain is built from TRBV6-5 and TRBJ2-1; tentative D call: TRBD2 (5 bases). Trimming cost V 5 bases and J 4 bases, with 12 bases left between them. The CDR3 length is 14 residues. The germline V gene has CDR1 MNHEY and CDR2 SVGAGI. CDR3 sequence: CASSRNSAYNEQFF. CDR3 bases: TGTGCCAGCAGTAGAAATAGCGCATACAATGAGCAGTTCTTC.

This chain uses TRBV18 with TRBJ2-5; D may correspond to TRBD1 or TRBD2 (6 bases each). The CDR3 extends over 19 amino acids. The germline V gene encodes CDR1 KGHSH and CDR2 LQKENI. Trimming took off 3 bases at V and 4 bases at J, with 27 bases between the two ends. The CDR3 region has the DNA TGTGCCAGCTCACCCAGGGGAGGAATTATTTATGATTCCCGAGAGACCCAGTACTTC. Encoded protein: CASSPRGGIIYDSRETQYF.

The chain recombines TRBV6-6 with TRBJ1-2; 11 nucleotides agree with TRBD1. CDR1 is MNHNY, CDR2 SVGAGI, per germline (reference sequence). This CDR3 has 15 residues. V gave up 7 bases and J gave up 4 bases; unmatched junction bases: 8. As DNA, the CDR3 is TGTGCCAGCAAGGGACAGGGGGTAAGGGCCTATGGCTACACCTTC. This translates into CASKGQGVRAYGYTF.

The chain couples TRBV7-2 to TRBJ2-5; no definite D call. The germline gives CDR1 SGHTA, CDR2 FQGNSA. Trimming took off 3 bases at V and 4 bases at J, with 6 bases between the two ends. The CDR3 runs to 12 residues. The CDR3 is CASSLGLETQYF. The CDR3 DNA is TGTGCCAGCAGCTTGGGGTTAGAGACCCAGTACTTC.